What follows are 11 T cell receptor beta chains derived from one specimen sequenced in a study of cytomegalovirus exposure and HLA in healthy donors. A multiplex PCR was run with 60 Vbeta primers and 13 Jbeta primers. The table came from immunoSEQ multiplex PCR; TCRdb's copy has only in-frame clones and leaves some out. The sample gives about 150,000 clones, about 85% of which show up once; roughly 2.3% is in the top ten. Material for sequencing was PBMCs. The receptors here all came from a woman younger than 30 in good health and CMV-seronegative.

The rearrangement uses TRBV6-1 and TRBJ1-2; TRBD1 matches at 8 bases. J lost 4 bases, V lost 9 bases, and 13 bases had no gene match. Germline-derived CDR1 and CDR2 are MNHNS and SASEGT. The CDR3 is made up of 15 amino acids. The DNA of the CDR3 is TGTGCCAGTCGAAACGGACAGGGAGGGGGCTATGGCTACACCTTC. Its protein product is CASRNGQGGGYGYTF.

This chain links TRBV5-1 with TRBJ2-7, with 8 bases fitting TRBD1. V was clipped by 0 bases and J by 5 bases; unmatched bases: 13. CDR3 length equals 17 residues. The germline CDR1 and CDR2 sequences are SGHRS and YFSETQ. CDR3: CASSLAVGQGAFDEQYF. The CDR3 coding sequence is TGCGCCAGCAGCTTGGCTGTCGGGCAGGGGGCTTTCGACGAGCAGTACTTC.

This clone occurred once. The gene calls are TRBV28 and TRBJ1-1; 10 bases line up with TRBD1. This CDR3 is 16 amino acids long. Germline-derived CDR1 and CDR2 are MDHEN and SYDVKM. With 7 bases clipped from V and 4 bases from J, the junction kept 12 bases outside the gene matches. CDR3 in DNA: TGTGCCAGCATCCCAGGGGGGGGACAGGGGATCACTGAAGCTTTCTTT. Its translation is CASIPGGGQGITEAFF.

J is TRBJ2-7 and V is TRBV5-4; 10 bases align to TRBD1. Trimming removed 3 bases from V and 7 bases from J; junction bases left unmatched: 7. Germline values: CDR1 SGHNT, CDR2 YYREEE (reference sequence). This CDR3 contains 14 residues. The CDR3, as DNA: TGTGCCAGCAGCTGGGGGACAGGGGTGGGTGAGCAGTACTTC. Translated: CASSWGTGVGEQYF.

The chain couples TRBV28 to TRBJ1-2; a possible D gene is TRBD1 (5 bases). Germline V CDR1 and CDR2: MDHEN, SYDVKM. Trimming left V 5 bases short and J 7 bases short, with 14 bases between. The CDR3 contains 13 residues. The CDR3 region has the DNA TGTGCCAGCAGTCTTCGACGGGGGGGTGGCTACACCTTC. It is translated as CASSLRRGGGYTF.

The chain has TRBV4-3 and TRBJ2-2; TRBD1 matches 11 bases. J gave up 7 bases and V 4 bases, and 2 bases lay outside the gene matches. CDR1 is LGHNA and CDR2 is YSLEER in the germline V gene. The CDR3 covers 14 residues. CDR3 nucleotides: TGCGCCAGCAGCCTGGACAGGGGGCGCGGGGAGCTGTTTTTT. Translating it yields CASSLDRGRGELFF.

CDR3 sequence (DNA): TGTGCCAGCAGTTGGGGACAGTCTTATGGCTACACCTTC. It codes for CASSWGQSYGYTF. The V gene is TRBV28, the J gene TRBJ1-2; 7 bases map to TRBD1. The ends lost 4 bases at V and 5 bases at J; junction bases unmatched: 4. Germline V gives CDR1 MDHEN, CDR2 SYDVKM. The CDR3 is 13 residues long.

This chain connects TRBV18 to TRBJ1-1; D unresolved. The length of the CDR3 is 17 residues. Trimming pared 3 bases from V and 0 bases from J, leaving 17 bases between. Germline V lookup: CDR1 KGHSH, CDR2 LQKENI. CDR3 loop: CASSPGLGPFMNTEAFF. Here the CDR3 DNA reads TGTGCCAGCTCACCCGGCCTAGGCCCCTTCATGAACACTGAAGCTTTCTTT.

The chain employs TRBV7-9 and TRBJ2-2; TRBD1 matches at 8 bases. V dropped 8 bases and J dropped 2; count of bases not matched to a gene: 10. The CDR3 runs to 16 residues. The germline gives CDR1 SEHNR, CDR2 FQNEAQ (reference sequence). As DNA, the CDR3 is TGTGCCAGCCGACGCCCCGGGACAGGCAACACCGGGGAGCTGTTTTTT. This sequence encodes CASRRPGTGNTGELFF.

The gene calls are TRBV28 and TRBJ2-1, with D possibly being TRBD2 (6 bases). The CDR3 has 12 amino acids. Germline CDR1 reads MDHEN; CDR2 reads SYDVKM. V lost 5 bases and J lost 9, with 11 bases in between. The CDR3 sequence: CASSITSIEQFF. DNA for the CDR3: TGTGCCAGCAGTATAACTAGCATTGAGCAGTTCTTC.

The chain uses TRBV4-3 and TRBJ1-4, with 8 bases aligning to TRBD1. The J segment lost 0 bases and the V segment lost 0 bases, leaving 6 bases of the junction unmatched. Per germline, CDR1 LGHNA and CDR2 YSLEER. The CDR3 is 18 residues long. The CDR3 here is CASSQDWDRTTTNEKLFF. For the CDR3, the DNA is TGCGCCAGCAGCCAAGATTGGGACAGGACCACAACTAATGAAAAACTGTTTTTT.